These 21 T cell receptor beta chains were all obtained from the same sample, sequenced in a study of shared clonotypes between healthy human individuals. Here immunoSEQ multiplex PCR was the method, and the copy in TCRdb shows in-frame clones only, minus some. The sample holds roughly 2.4 million clones; approximately 94% are singletons and the top ten take 0.1% to 0.15%. Sequencing was performed on naive CD4+ T cells sorted from blood. Described subset: CD45RA+ positively selected. All receptors come from a man aged 18-30 years in good health.

The table lists this clone with a count of one. This rearrangement joins TRBV7-2 to TRBJ1-6; 7 bases are shared with TRBD1. V lost 3 bases and J lost 11; bases outside the gene matches: 10. There are 15 residues in the CDR3. Germline CDR1 SGHTA, CDR2 FQGNSA. The CDR3 region is CASSLTQGVGAPLHF. The CDR3, as DNA: TGTGCCAGCAGCTTGACGCAGGGGGTCGGGGCACCCCTCCACTTT.

This clone was detected only a few times. The chain recombines TRBV12-5 with TRBJ1-1; a possible D gene is TRBD1 (5 bases). Trimming cost V 7 bases and J 5 bases, with 14 bases left between them. The CDR3 spans 13 residues. The germline gives CDR1 LGHNT, CDR2 FRNRAP. The CDR3: CASEGVKGTEAFF. The CDR3 DNA reads as TGTGCTAGTGAAGGCGTTAAGGGGACTGAAGCTTTCTTT.

This clone has only one observation. The V gene is TRBV7-9, the J gene TRBJ2-7; D is tentatively TRBD1 or TRBD2 (5 bases each). CDR3 length: 13 amino acids. Germline values: CDR1 SEHNR, CDR2 FQNEAQ (reference sequence). Trimming pared 6 bases from V and 5 bases from J, leaving 14 bases between. In DNA form, the CDR3 reads TGTGCCAGCAGTTACCTGGGGACCCACGAGCAGTACTTC. It encodes CASSYLGTHEQYF.

V gene TRBV15 combines with J gene TRBJ2-3; 12 positions match TRBD2. The germline V gene encodes CDR1 LNHNV and CDR2 YYDKDF (reference sequence). This CDR3 has 16 amino acids. Trimming took 3 bases from V and 7 from J; bases not matched to a gene: 8. This CDR3 is CATSSDLAGGPYTQYF. DNA of the CDR3: TGTGCCACCAGCAGCGACCTAGCGGGGGGGCCATATACGCAGTATTTT.

This chain uses TRBV18 with TRBJ2-1; 8 nucleotides line up with TRBD1. CDR1 is KGHSH, CDR2 LQKENI, per germline. This CDR3 spans 13 amino acids. J lost 15 bases, V lost 4 bases, and 11 bases had no gene match. CDR3 DNA: TGTGCCAGCTCACTGACGACAGGGGCGAACCCGTTCTTC. As protein: CASSLTTGANPFF. Full variable domain (remainder filled in from reference TRBV18 and TRBJ2-1): NAGVMQNPRHLVRRRGQEARLRCSPMKGHSHVYWYRQLPEEGLKFMVYLQKENIIDESGMPKERFSAEFPKEGPSILRIQQVVRGDSAAYFCASSLTTGANPFFGPGTRLTVL.

The chain links TRBV30 to TRBJ2-4, with D hard to call. Germline V gene sequence: CDR1 GTSNPN, CDR2 SVGIG (reference sequence). CDR3 size: 13 residues. Trimming removed 4 bases at V and 1 base at J, with 8 bases between. CDR3 sequence: CAWTGAAKNIQYF. In nucleotides, the CDR3 is TGTGCCTGGACCGGTGCGGCCAAAAACATTCAGTACTTC.

The chain recombines TRBV5-1 with TRBJ2-7; D not resolved. Trimming removed 1 base at V and 7 bases at J, with 12 bases between. This CDR3 has 13 residues. The germline CDR1 and CDR2 sequences are SGHRS and YFSETQ. In DNA, the CDR3 is TGCGCCAGCAGCTTGTCTTCAGTTGGAGAGCAGTACTTC. Translating gives CASSLSSVGEQYF.

This CDR3 is CASSETGGGSYNSPLHF. The CDR3 DNA is TGTGCCAGCAGCGAAACCGGGGGTGGCTCCTATAATTCACCCCTCCACTTT. The chain carries TRBV6-1 and TRBJ1-6, with D possibly being TRBD1 (5 bases). V lost 6 bases to trimming and J lost 0 bases, with 15 bases between them. This CDR3 comprises 17 residues. CDR1 MNHNS and CDR2 SASEGT come from the germline V gene.

This clone was counted once. The same CDR3 can be traced to other DNA sequences in this sample. The chain links TRBV5-1 to TRBJ1-3, with unresolved D. Germline CDR1 and CDR2: SGHRS and YFSETQ. The CDR3 has 12 amino acids. V gave up 5 bases and J gave up 0 bases, with 3 bases separating them. CDR3 nucleotides: TGCGCCAGCAGGGACTCTGGAAACACCATATATTTT. Translated: CASRDSGNTIYF.

The chain is built from TRBV28 and TRBJ1-1; the match to TRBD1 covers 9 bases. This CDR3 comprises 17 residues. V lost 5 bases, J lost 3 bases, and 13 bases stayed unmatched. CDR1 MDHEN and CDR2 SYDVKM come from the germline V gene. CDR3 in amino acids: CASSVLTGGERDTEAFF. CDR3 DNA: TGTGCCAGCAGTGTCCTAACAGGGGGCGAACGGGACACTGAAGCTTTCTTT.

V gene TRBV11-2 combines with J gene TRBJ2-7, with 7 bases that match TRBD1. This CDR3 comprises 14 residues. V lost 6 bases and J lost 2; bases outside the gene matches: 7. The germline V gene has CDR1 SGHAT and CDR2 FQNNGV. The CDR3 nucleotides read TGTGCCAGCAGGTTGCCGGGACAGACCTACGAGCAGTACTTC. Its protein product is CASRLPGQTYEQYF.

Remarks on this clone: Other nucleotide sequences in the sample specify the same CDR3. The chain carries TRBV7-2 and TRBJ2-7; no reliable D call. CDR1 and CDR2 (germline): SGHTA, FQGNSA. The CDR3 length is 12 residues. V was clipped by 1 base and J by 6 bases, with 7 bases between them. This chain's CDR3 is CASSLGRREQYF. The CDR3 bases are TGTGCCAGCAGCTTAGGCCGCCGCGAGCAGTACTTC.

This chain uses TRBV10-3 with TRBJ2-1, with 7 bases aligning to TRBD2. Germline V gene data show CDR1 as ENHRY and CDR2 as SYGVKD. The V and J ends lost 8 bases and 8 bases, in that order; junction bases with no gene match: 9. This CDR3 has 13 residues. In DNA form, the CDR3 reads TGTGCCATCTTGCGGGAGAAGAAGGATGAGCAGTTCTTC. Its translation is CAILREKKDEQFF.

This chain joins TRBV4-1 and TRBJ2-2, with D perhaps matching TRBD1 (6 bases). The V end lost 4 bases, the J end lost 6 bases, and 15 bases lay between the germline ends. Germline V gene sequence: CDR1 MGHRA, CDR2 YSYEKL. CDR3 length equals 15 residues. CDR3 sequence: CASSPQRGGSGELFF. The CDR3 DNA reads as TGCGCCAGCAGCCCCCAAAGAGGGGGTTCCGGGGAGCTGTTTTTT.

This rearrangement joins TRBV6-1 to TRBJ2-7; unclear D gene. Germline assignment: CDR1 MNHNS and CDR2 SASEGT. This CDR3 spans 14 amino acids. V dropped 0 bases and J dropped 4 bases, with 10 bases sitting between them. In DNA form, the CDR3 reads TGTGCCAGCAGTGAAGCAGGCAGGTTTTACGAGCAGTACTTC. It codes for CASSEAGRFYEQYF.

The chain recombines TRBV5-6 with TRBJ2-5; 9 bases are shared with TRBD2. CDR1 and CDR2 (germline): SGHDT, YYEEEE. The J segment lost 1 base and the V segment lost 4 bases, leaving 11 bases of the junction unmatched. CDR3 length equals 17 residues. CDR3 protein: CASSPQGLAYPQETQYF. The CDR3 nucleotides read TGTGCCAGCAGCCCCCAAGGACTAGCGTATCCCCAAGAGACCCAGTACTTC.

On this clone: This sample includes further DNA sequences coding for the same CDR3. In nucleotides, the CDR3 is TGTGCCAGCAGTTTAAACCGGGACGGTAATTCACCCCTCCACTTT. This translates into CASSLNRDGNSPLHF. The rearrangement joins TRBV6-5 to TRBJ1-6, with D possibly being TRBD1 (5 bases). CDR3 size: 15 residues. Germline V gene lookup returns CDR1 MNHEY and CDR2 SVGAGI. V shed 4 bases and J shed 6 bases, with 13 bases lying between them.

This chain connects TRBV5-8 to TRBJ1-5; possibly TRBD1 for D (5 bases). The CDR3 contains 14 residues. V lost 4 bases, J lost 2 bases, and 10 bases lay in between. Germline V gene sequence: CDR1 SGHTS, CDR2 YDEGEE. The CDR3 region has the DNA TGTGCCAGCAGCCCGGGGCTCGGCAATCAGCCCCAGCATTTT. Protein: CASSPGLGNQPQHF.

The V gene is TRBV12-5, the J gene TRBJ2-7; the D gene is possibly TRBD1 (5 bases). Trimming removed 6 bases at V and 3 bases at J, with 18 bases between. The germline gives CDR1 LGHNT, CDR2 FRNRAP. The CDR3 sequence is 15 residues long. CDR3 sequence: CASGYEDTSRYEQYF. Written as DNA, the CDR3 is TGTGCTAGTGGCTACGAGGACACCTCACGCTACGAGCAGTACTTC.

CDR3 coding DNA: TGCGCCAGCAGCCAAGGACAGGGGGTTTATGCCGGGGAGCTGTTTTTT. It yields the protein CASSQGQGVYAGELFF. The chain couples TRBV4-3 to TRBJ2-2; 9 nucleotides match TRBD1. J was trimmed by 6 bases and V by 1 base; bases with no gene match: 6. Per the germline V gene, CDR1 is LGHNA and CDR2 is YSLEER. The CDR3 consists of 16 residues.

Details on this clone: In the same sample, other DNA sequences code for this CDR3. CDR3 loop: CASSYSKLAGVYEQYF. CDR3 nucleotide sequence: TGTGCCAGCAGTTACTCGAAGCTAGCGGGAGTCTACGAGCAGTACTTC. The rearrangement uses TRBV6-5 and TRBJ2-7; 10 bases agree with TRBD2. The CDR3 is 16 residues long. The germline CDR1 and CDR2 sequences are MNHEY and SVGAGI. J was trimmed by 3 bases and V by 0 bases; bases with no gene match: 5.